This T cell receptor (beta chain) was recovered during a study of blood T cell dynamics during melanoma immunotherapy. The protocol was immunoSEQ multiplex PCR, while the TCRdb copy is restricted to in-frame clones and leaves out a portion. The sample lists about 12,000 clones, roughly 90% seen once, with less than 4.5% in the top ten. The CDR3 is 19 residues long. J lost 2 bases, V lost 2 bases, and 14 bases had no gene match. The germline CDR1 and CDR2 sequences are MRHNA and SNTAGT. Time point of the sample: week 3, after first cycle of checkpoint inhibitor. Apart from two fast progressors, RECIST 1.1 response was judged 12 weeks post-infusion.

The sample consisted of blood, taken from a patient treated with checkpoint blockade. The receptor comes from a human donor with melanoma. The rearrangement joins TRBV6-4 to TRBJ2-3; 9 bases line up with TRBD2. CDR3 in DNA: TGTGCCAGCAGTGACATTAAGACTAGCGGATTAGGAGACACAGATACGCAGTATTTT. Translation gives CASSDIKTSGLGDTDTQYF.